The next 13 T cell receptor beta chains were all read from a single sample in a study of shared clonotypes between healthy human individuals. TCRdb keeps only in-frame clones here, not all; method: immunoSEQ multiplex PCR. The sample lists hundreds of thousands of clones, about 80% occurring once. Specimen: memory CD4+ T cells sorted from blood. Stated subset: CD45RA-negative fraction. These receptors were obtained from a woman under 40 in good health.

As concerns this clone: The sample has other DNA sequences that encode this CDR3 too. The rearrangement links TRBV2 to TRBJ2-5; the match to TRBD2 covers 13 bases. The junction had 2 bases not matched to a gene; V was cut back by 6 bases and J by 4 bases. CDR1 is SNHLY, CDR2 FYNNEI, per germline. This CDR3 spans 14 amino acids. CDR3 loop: CASSRTSGRETQYF. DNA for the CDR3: TGTGCCAGCAGCCGGACTAGCGGGAGAGAGACCCAGTACTTC.

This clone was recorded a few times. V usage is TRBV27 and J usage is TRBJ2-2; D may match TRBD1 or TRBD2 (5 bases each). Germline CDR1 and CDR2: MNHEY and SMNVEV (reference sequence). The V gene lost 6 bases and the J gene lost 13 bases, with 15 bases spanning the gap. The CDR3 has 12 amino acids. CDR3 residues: CASRLDAGTLFF. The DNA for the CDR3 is TGTGCCAGCAGGCTAGACGCCGGGACGCTGTTTTTT.

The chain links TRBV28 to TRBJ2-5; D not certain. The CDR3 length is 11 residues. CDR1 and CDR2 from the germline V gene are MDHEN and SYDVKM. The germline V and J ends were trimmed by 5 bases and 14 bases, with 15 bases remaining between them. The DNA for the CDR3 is TGTGCCAGCAGTCAGACTCGTAGGGAATACTTC. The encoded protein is CASSQTRREYF.

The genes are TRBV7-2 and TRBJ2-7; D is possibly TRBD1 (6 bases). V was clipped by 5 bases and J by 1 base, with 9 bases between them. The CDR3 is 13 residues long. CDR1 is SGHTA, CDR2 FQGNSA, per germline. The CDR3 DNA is TGTGCCAGCAGCCGGACAGTATCCTACGAGCAGTACTTC. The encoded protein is CASSRTVSYEQYF.

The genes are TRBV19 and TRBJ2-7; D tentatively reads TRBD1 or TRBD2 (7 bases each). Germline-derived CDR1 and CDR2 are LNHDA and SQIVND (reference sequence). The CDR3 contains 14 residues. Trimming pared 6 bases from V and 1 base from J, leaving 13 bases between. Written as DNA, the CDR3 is TGTGCCAGTAGCCAGGGGGGGAATTCCTACGAGCAGTACTTC. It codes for CASSQGGNSYEQYF. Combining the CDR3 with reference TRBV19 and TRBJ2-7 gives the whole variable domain DGGITQSPKYLFRKEGQNVTLSCEQNLNHDAMYWYRQDPGQGLRLIYYSQIVNDFQKGDIAEGYSVSREKKESFPLTVTSAQKNPTAFYLCASSQGGNSYEQYFGPGTRLTVT.

CDR3 nucleotides: TGCGCCAGCAGCCAAGATTTGGGGGACAATCAGCCCCAGCATTTT. Encoded protein: CASSQDLGDNQPQHF. The genes are TRBV4-1 and TRBJ1-5; possibly TRBD1 for D (5 bases). The CDR3 is 15 amino acids. Trimming took 0 bases from V and 3 from J, leaving 9 bases between them. Germline loops: CDR1 MGHRA, CDR2 YSYEKL.

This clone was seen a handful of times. Here the CDR3 reads CASSVGSTVSYEQYF. The CDR3 nucleotides are TGTGCCAGCAGCGTAGGCAGCACAGTCTCCTACGAGCAGTACTTC. The chain links TRBV28 to TRBJ2-7; D unclear. This CDR3 has 15 residues. Trimming left V 6 bases short and J 0 bases short, with 15 bases between. Germline V gene lookup returns CDR1 MDHEN and CDR2 SYDVKM.

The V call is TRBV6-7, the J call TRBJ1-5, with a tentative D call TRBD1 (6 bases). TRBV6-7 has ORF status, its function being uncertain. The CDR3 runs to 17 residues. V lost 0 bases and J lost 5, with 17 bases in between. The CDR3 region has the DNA TGTGCCAGCAGTTACTCGACGGGGAGGGGGATCTATCAGCCCCAGCATTTT. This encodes CASSYSTGRGIYQPQHF.

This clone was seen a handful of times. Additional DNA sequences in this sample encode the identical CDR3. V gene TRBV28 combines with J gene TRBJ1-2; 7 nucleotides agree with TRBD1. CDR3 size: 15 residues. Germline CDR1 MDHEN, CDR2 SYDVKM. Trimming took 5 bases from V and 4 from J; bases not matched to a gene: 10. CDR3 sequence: CASSRTTGDAYGYTF. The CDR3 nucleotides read TGTGCCAGCAGTCGAACAACAGGGGACGCCTATGGCTACACCTTC.

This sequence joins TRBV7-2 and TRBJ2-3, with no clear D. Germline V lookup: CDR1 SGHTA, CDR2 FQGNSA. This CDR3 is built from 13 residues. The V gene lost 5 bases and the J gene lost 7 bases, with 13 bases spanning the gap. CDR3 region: CASSAESAYTQYF. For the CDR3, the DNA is TGTGCCAGCAGCGCCGAAAGTGCCTATACGCAGTATTTT.

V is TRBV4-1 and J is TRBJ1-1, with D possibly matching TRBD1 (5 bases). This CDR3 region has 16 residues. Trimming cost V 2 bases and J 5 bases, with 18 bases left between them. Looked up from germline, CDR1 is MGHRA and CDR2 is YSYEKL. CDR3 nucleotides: TGCGCCAGCAGCCAAAAAACCGGGACTCGGAGGACTGAAGCTTTCTTT. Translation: CASSQKTGTRRTEAFF.

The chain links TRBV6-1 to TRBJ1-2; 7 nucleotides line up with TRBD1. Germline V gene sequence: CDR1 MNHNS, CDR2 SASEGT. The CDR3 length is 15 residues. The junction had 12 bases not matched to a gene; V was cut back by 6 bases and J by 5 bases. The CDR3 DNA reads TGTGCCAGCAGCCTTGAAGGCCCAGGGGGTTATGGCTACACCTTC. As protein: CASSLEGPGGYGYTF.

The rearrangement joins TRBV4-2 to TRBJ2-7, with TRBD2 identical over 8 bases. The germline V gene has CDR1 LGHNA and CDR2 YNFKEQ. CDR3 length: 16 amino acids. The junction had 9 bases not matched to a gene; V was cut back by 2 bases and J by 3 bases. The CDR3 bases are TGTGCCAGCAGCCAAACACCTACTAGCGGATTCTACGAGCAGTACTTC. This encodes CASSQTPTSGFYEQYF.